This T cell receptor (beta chain) was documented in a study of blood T cell repertoires in COVID-19. Study-wide context: There were acute and convalescent COVID-19 samples, and they came from the United States, Italy and Spain. From T cells, B-cell-depleted T cells, or PBMCs came the material, which was cDNA or gDNA.

Trimming took 1 base from V and 2 from J, leaving 12 bases between them. CDR1 is SGHVS and CDR2 is FQNEAQ in the germline V gene. The CDR3 is 15 amino acids. Per the authors' pipeline: Cell counts per sample came from amplifying reference gene primers. Libraries were prepared by immunoSEQ multiplex PCR; TCRdb keeps only in-frame clonotypes and omits some of them. The V and J calls and clone size were taken over from that table, and D and trimming were inferred from the DNA. The repertoire consists of under 65,000 clones, with 75% to 85% occurring once and the leading ten covering around 5.9%. The receptor was derived from a woman in her sixties or seventies with acute or convalescent COVID-19. The chain joins TRBV7-8 to TRBJ2-7, with D perhaps matching TRBD2 (5 bases). Sequencing used peripheral blood. CDR3 residues: CASSLERGPPYEQYF. As DNA, the CDR3 is TGTGCCAGCAGCTTAGAACGAGGGCCACCCTACGAGCAGTACTTC.